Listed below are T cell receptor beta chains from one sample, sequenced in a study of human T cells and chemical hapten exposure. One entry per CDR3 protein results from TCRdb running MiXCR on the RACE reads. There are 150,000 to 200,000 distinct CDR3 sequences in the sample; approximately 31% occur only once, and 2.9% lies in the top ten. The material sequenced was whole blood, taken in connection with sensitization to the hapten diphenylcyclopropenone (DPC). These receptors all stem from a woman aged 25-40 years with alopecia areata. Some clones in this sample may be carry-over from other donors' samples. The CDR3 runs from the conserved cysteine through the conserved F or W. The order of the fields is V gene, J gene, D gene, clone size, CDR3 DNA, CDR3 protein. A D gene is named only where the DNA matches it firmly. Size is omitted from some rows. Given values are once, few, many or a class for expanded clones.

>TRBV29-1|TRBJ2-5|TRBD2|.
TGCAGCGTTTCCGCTAGCGGGAGTGGGAACCAAGAGACCCAGTACTTC
CSVSASGSGNQETQYF
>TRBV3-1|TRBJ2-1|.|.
TGTGCCAGAAGCTTTACCTACAATGAGCAGTTCTTC
CARSFTYNEQFF
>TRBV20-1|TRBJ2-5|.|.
TGCAGTGCTAGTAGACGTTCGCAAGAGACCCAGTACTTC
CSASRRSQETQYF
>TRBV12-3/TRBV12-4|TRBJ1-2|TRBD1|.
TGTGCCAGCAGTTTAGCCGGGACAGTTCAAGTAGGTGGCTACACCTTC
CASSLAGTVQVGGYTF
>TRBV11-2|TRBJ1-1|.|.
TGTGCCAGCAGCATCCCCGGGCCAACGACAGTCACTGAAGCTTTCTTT
CASSIPGPTTVTEAFF
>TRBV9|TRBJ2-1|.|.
TGTGCCAGCAGCGTAGAACGGAGGAGCTCCTACAATGAGCAGTTCTTC
CASSVERRSSYNEQFF
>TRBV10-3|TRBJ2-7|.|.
TGTGCCATCAGTGAGTCGGGCGGGTACAGCTCCTACGAGCAGTACTTC
CAISESGGYSSYEQYF
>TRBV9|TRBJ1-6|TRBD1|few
TGTGCCAGCCGACAGGGTAGCTCCTATAATTCACCCCTCCACTTT
CASRQGSSYNSPLHF
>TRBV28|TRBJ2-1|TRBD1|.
TGTGCCAGCAGAACGGGACAGGGCTACAATGAGCAGTTCTTC
CASRTGQGYNEQFF
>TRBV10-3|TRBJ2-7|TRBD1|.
TGTGCCATCCGGACAGGGCCCTACGAGCAGTACTTC
CAIRTGPYEQYF
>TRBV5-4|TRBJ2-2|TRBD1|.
TGTGCCAGCAGCGGAGGGACAGGGGCCAACACCGGGGAGCTGTTTTTT
CASSGGTGANTGELFF
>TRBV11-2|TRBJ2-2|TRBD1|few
TGTGCCAGCAGCTTAGATGGGGGGACAGGGCCCACCGGGGAGCTGTTTTTT
CASSLDGGTGPTGELFF
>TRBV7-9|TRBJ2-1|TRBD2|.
TGTGCCAGCAGCTACCGGATAGCGGGAGTTCATGAGCAGTTCTTC
CASSYRIAGVHEQFF
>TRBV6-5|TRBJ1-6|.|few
TGTGCCAGCAGTGGATTGGGGCCCCTCCACTTT
CASSGLGPLHF
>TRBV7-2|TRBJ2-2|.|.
TGTGCCAGCAGTTTAACAGGGTCCGGGGAGCTGTTTTTT
CASSLTGSGELFF
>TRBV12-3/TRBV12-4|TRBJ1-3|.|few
TGTGCCACTGGGTCCGGAAACACCATATATTTT
CATGSGNTIYF
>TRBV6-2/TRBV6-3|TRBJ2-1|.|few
TGTGCCAGCAGTTACTATGGGTGGACCTACAATGAGCAGTTCTTC
CASSYYGWTYNEQFF
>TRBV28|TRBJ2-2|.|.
TGTGCCAGCAGTTTACCGCAGGAGGGGGAGCTGTTTTTT
CASSLPQEGELFF
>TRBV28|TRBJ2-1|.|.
TGTGCCAGCAGTCCGATAGGGCGGCGCGACAATGAGCAGTTCTTC
CASSPIGRRDNEQFF
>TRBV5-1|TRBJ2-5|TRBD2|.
TGCGCCAGCAGCGGTGAGGGACTAGCGGTTCAAGAGACCCAGTACTTC
CASSGEGLAVQETQYF
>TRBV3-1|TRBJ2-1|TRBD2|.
TGTGCCAGCAGCCGCGGGGGGGCGGGGTTCTTC
CASSRGGAGFF
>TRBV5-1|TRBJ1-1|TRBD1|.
TGCGCCAGCAGATCAGACAGGGGGCGAGGGAACACTGAAGCTTTCTTT
CASRSDRGRGNTEAFF
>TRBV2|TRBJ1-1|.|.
TGTGCCAGCAGAAGAATCAGGGCACCTGAAGCTTTCTTT
CASRRIRAPEAFF
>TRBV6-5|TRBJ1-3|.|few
TGTGCCAGCAGTTACGGACAGGGAAACACCATATATTTT
CASSYGQGNTIYF
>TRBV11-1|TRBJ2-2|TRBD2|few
TGTGCCAGCAGCCTATCCCTAGCGGGGGGCCGCACCGGGGAGCTGTTTTTT
CASSLSLAGGRTGELFF
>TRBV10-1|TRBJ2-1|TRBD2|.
TGCGCCTCCTCTCGAGGGGCTAGCGGGAGTAATGAGCAGTTCTTC
CASSRGASGSNEQFF
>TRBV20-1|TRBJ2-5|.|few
TGCAGTGCTATCGTGGAGCAAGAGACCCAGTACTTC
CSAIVEQETQYF
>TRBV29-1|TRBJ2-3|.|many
TGCAGCGTTGGCGGTCAGGGCCTTCCCGATACGCAGTATTTT
CSVGGQGLPDTQYF
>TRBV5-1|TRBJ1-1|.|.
TGCGCCAGCAGCTTGGCCGTCGGAGCGACGGGCACTGAAGCTTTCTTT
CASSLAVGATGTEAFF
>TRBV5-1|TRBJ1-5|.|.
TGCGCCAGCAGGGACAACCTTAGCAATCAGCCCCAGCATTTT
CASRDNLSNQPQHF
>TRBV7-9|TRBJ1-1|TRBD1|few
TGTGCCAGCAGAACGACAGGGGTGGCAGAAGCTTTCTTT
CASRTTGVAEAFF
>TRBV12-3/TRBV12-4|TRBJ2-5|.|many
TGTGCCAGCAGTTTAGTTTTTGGGGACGAGACCCAGTACTTC
CASSLVFGDETQYF
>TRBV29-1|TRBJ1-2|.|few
TGCAGCGGGGGCGATACAGGGAACCCCCCGGGCGGCTACACCTTC
CSGGDTGNPPGGYTF
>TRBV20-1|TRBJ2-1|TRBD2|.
TGCAGTGCGAAGGGGCTGGTACTAGCGGGAAGGTACAATGAGCAGTTCTTC
CSAKGLVLAGRYNEQFF
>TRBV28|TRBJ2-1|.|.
TGTGCCAGCAGCTCACAGTTAGATGAGCAGTTCTTC
CASSSQLDEQFF
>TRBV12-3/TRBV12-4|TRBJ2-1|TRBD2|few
TGTGCCAGCAGCCCTAGCGGGCTCTACAATGAGCAGTTCTTC
CASSPSGLYNEQFF
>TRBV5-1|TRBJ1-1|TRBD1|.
TGCGCCAGCAGCTCCATGCCGGGACAGGGGAGCCCTGAAGCTTTCTTT
CASSSMPGQGSPEAFF
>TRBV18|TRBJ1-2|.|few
TGTGCCAGCTCACCACAGGACGGCTACTATGGCTACACCTTC
CASSPQDGYYGYTF
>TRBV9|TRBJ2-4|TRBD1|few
TGTGCCAGCAGCACAGCCGGGACAGGGCCCGGGGTAGACAAAAACATTCAGTACTTC
CASSTAGTGPGVDKNIQYF
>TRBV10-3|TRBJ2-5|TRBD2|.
TGTGCCTCTGCCCCTAGCGGGACACAAGAGACCCAGTACTTC
CASAPSGTQETQYF
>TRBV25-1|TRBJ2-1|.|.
TGTGCCACCAGGGTAATGGGCAATGAGCAGTTCTTC
CATRVMGNEQFF
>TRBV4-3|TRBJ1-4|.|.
TGCGCCAGCAGCCACACAAGGGAGGAGGCAACTAATGAAAAACTGTTTTTT
CASSHTREEATNEKLFF
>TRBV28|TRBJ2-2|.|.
TGTGCCAGCAGTCCCCTAGTCCAGACCGGGGAGCTGTTTTTT
CASSPLVQTGELFF
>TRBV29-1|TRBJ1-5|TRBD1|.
TGCAGCGTAACACAGGGGGCTGATCAGCCCCAGCATTTT
CSVTQGADQPQHF
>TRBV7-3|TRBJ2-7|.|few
TGTGCCAGCAGCTTAAGCGGGGACTACGAGCAGTACTTC
CASSLSGDYEQYF
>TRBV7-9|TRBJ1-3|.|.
TGTGCCAGCAGCTTATCCACCGTTGAGGACACCATATATTTT
CASSLSTVEDTIYF